This T cell receptor beta chain was obtained from a study of Ad26.COV2.S vaccination and SARS-CoV-2 variants. Specified treatment: 19 received Ad26.COV2.S at low or high dose, single or two shots; 5 received placebo; per-sample allocation not given. The samples date from day 63 after the first vaccine or placebo injection. This CDR3 is 15 amino acids long. J gave up 10 bases and V 0 bases, and 6 bases lay outside the gene matches. Germline V lookup: CDR1 MNHEY, CDR2 SVGAGI. The assay was immunoSEQ multiplex PCR, and TCRdb's table has in-frame clones only and misses some. The table shows approximately 400,000 clones, with about 83% occurring only once.

This sample comprised peripheral blood, obtained in a trial of Ad26.COV2.S vaccine versus placebo. The sequence was collected from a person between 18 and 65 years old who received the Ad26.COV2.S COVID-19 vaccine or a placebo. The chain recombines TRBV6-5 with TRBJ1-6; 7 bases match TRBD1. The CDR3 sequence: CASSYSRGQTSPLHF. The CDR3 DNA sequence: TGTGCCAGCAGTTACTCGAGGGGACAGACATCACCCCTCCACTTT.